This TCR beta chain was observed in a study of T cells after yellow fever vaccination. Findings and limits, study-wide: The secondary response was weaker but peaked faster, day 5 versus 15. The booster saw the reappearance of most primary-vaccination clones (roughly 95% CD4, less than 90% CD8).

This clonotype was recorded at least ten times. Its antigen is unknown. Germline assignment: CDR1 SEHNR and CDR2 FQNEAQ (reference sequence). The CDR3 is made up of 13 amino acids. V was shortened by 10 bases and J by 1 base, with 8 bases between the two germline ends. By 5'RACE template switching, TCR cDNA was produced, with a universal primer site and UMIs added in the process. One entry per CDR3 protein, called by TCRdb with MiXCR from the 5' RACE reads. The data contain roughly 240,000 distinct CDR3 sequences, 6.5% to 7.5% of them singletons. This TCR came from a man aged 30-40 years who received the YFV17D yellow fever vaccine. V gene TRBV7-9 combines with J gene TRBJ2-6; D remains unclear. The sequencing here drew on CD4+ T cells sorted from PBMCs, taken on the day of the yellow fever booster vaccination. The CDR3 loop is CATHGSGANVLTF. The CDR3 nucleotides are TGTGCCACCCACGGTTCTGGGGCCAACGTCCTGACTTTC.